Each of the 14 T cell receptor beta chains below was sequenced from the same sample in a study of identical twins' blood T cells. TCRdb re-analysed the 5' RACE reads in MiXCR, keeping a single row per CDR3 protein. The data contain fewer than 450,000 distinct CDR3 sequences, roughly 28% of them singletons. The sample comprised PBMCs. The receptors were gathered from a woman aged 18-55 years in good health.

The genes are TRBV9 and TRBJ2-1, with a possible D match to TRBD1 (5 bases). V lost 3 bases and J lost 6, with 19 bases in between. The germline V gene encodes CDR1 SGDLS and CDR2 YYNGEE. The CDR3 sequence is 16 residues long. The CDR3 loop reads CASSATLDTYSNEQFF. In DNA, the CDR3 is TGTGCCAGCAGCGCAACTTTGGACACCTATTCCAATGAGCAGTTCTTC.

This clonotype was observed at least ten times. In DNA form, the CDR3 reads TGTGCCAGCAGCTTTAGGGGACCGGGAACTGAAGCTTTCTTT. This translates into CASSFRGPGTEAFF. V is TRBV7-9 and J is TRBJ1-1, with D possibly matching TRBD1 (5 bases). Germline V gene data show CDR1 as SEHNR and CDR2 as FQNEAQ (reference sequence). Trimming took off 3 bases at V and 5 bases at J, with 13 bases between the two ends. The CDR3 sequence is 14 residues long.

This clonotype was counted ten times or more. The CDR3 DNA follows: TGTGCCAGCAGCCCGTCTTACACTGAAGCTTTCTTT. Protein sequence: CASSPSYTEAFF. The chain couples TRBV7-2 to TRBJ1-1; D uncertain. V gave up 5 bases and J gave up 3 bases, with 7 bases separating them. The germline gives CDR1 SGHTA, CDR2 FQGNSA. There are 12 residues in the CDR3.

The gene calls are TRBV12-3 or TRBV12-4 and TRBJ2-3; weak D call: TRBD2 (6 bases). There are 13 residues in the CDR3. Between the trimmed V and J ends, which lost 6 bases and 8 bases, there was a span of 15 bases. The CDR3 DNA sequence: TGTGCCAGCAGCCTTACCAATAGCGGTACGCAGTATTTT. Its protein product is CASSLTNSGTQYF.

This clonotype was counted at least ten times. CDR3 bases: TGTGCCAGTAAGGGGAACACTGAAGCTTTCTTT. It is translated as CASKGNTEAFF. The chain carries TRBV19 and TRBJ1-1; no clear D gene. Germline loops: CDR1 LNHDA, CDR2 SQIVND (reference sequence). CDR3 length: 11 residues. V gave up 7 bases and J gave up 1 base, with 4 bases separating them.

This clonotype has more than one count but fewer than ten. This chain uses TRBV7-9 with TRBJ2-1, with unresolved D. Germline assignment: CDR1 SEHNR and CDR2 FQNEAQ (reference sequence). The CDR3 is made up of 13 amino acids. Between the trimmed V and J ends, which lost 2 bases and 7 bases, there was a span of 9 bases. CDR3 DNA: TGTGCCAGCAGCTTATTTACCATTAATGAGCAGTTCTTC. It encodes CASSLFTINEQFF.

The DNA of the CDR3 is TGCGCCAGCAGCCCCCGGACAGGATCCTACTATGGCTACACCTTC. It specifies CASSPRTGSYYGYTF. V and J are TRBV4-3 and TRBJ1-2; 7 bases map to TRBD1. V trimming: 4 bases; J trimming: 3 bases; junction bases outside the gene matches: 8. This CDR3 is 15 amino acids long. The germline V gene encodes CDR1 LGHNA and CDR2 YSLEER.

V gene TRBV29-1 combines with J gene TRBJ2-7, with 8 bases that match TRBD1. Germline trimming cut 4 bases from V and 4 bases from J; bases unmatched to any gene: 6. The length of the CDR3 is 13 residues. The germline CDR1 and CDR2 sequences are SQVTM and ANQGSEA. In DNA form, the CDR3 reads TGCAGCGTTGTACAACAGGGGGGATACGAGCAGTACTTC. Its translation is CSVVQQGGYEQYF.

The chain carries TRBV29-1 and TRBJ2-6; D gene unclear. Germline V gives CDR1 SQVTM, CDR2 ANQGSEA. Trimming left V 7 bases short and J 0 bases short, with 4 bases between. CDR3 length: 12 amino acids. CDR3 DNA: TGCAGCGCAATCTCTGGGGCCAACGTCCTGACTTTC. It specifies CSAISGANVLTF.

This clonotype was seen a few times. Here the CDR3 reads CSARWSSWGYTF. CDR3 nucleotides: TGCAGTGCCCGCTGGTCATCGTGGGGCTACACCTTC. V is TRBV20-1 and J is TRBJ1-2; D gene uncertain. Trimming took 6 bases from V and 8 from J, leaving 16 bases between them. Per germline, CDR1 DFQATT and CDR2 SNEGSKA (reference sequence). There are 12 residues in the CDR3.

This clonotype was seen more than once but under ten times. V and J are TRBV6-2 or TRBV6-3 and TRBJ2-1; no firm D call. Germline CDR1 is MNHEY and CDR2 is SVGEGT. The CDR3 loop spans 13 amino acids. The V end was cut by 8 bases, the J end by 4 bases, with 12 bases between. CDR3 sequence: CASGEGFYNEQFF. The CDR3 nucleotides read TGTGCCAGCGGAGAAGGTTTTTACAATGAGCAGTTCTTC.

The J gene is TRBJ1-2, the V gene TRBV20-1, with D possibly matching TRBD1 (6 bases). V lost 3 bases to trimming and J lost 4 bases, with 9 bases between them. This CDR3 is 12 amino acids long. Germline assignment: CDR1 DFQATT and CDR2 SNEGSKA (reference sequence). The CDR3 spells CSASRGVYGYTF. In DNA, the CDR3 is TGCAGTGCTAGCAGGGGAGTCTATGGCTACACCTTC.

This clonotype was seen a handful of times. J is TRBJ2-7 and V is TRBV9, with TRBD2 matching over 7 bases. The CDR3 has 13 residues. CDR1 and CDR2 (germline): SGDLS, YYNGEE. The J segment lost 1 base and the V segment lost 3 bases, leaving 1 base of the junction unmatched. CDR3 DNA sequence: TGTGCCAGCAGCGCGGGACTATCCTACGAGCAGTACTTC. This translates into CASSAGLSYEQYF.

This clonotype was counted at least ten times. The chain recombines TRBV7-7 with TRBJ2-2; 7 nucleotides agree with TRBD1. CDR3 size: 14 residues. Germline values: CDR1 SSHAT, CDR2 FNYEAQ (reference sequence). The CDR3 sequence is CALRGQSGAGELFF. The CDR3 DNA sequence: TGTGCTCTAAGGGGACAGAGTGGGGCCGGGGAGCTGTTTTTT.